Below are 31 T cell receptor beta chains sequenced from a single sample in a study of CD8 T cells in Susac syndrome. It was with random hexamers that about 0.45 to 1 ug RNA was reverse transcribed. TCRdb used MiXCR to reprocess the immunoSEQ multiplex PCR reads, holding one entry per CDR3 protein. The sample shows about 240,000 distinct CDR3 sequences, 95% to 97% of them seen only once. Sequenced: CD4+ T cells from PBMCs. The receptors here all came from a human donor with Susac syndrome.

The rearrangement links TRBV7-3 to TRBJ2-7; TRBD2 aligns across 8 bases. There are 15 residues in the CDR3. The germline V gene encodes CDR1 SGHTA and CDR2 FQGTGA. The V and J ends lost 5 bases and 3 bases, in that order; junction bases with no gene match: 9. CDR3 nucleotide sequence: TGTGCCAGCAGCCTCAGGGCGGGAGGCGACTACGAGCAGTACTTC. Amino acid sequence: CASSLRAGGDYEQYF.

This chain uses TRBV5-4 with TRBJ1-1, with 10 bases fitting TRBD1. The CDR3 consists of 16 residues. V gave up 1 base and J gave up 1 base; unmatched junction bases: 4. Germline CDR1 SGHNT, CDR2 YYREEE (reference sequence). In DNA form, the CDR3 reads TGTGCCAGCAGCTTGTCTGACAGGGGGCCGAACACTGAAGCTTTCTTT. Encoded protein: CASSLSDRGPNTEAFF.

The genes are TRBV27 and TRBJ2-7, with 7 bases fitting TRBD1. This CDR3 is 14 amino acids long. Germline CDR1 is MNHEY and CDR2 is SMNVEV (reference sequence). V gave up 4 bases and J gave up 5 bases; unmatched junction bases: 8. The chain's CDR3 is CASSYRGRNDEQYF. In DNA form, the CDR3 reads TGTGCCAGCAGTTACAGGGGCAGAAATGACGAGCAGTACTTC.

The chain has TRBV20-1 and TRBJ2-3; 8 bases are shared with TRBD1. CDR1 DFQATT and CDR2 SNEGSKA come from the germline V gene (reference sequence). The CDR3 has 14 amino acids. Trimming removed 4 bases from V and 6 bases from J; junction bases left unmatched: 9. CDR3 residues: CSATGGGPRDTQYF. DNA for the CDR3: TGCAGTGCTACAGGGGGCGGCCCCCGGGATACGCAGTATTTT.

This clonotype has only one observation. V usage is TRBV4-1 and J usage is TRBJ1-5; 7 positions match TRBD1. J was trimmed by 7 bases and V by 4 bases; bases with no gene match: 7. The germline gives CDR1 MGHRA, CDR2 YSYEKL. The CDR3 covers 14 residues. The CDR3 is CASSRGGTAQPQHF. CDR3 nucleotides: TGCGCCAGCAGCCGCGGCGGGACAGCCCAGCCCCAGCATTTT.

The CDR3 bases are TGTGCCAGCAGCGTAGTGGGGGCTGAAGCTTTCTTT. Its translation is CASSVVGAEAFF. The rearrangement joins TRBV9 to TRBJ1-1, with a weak D call TRBD1 (5 bases). Germline assignment: CDR1 SGDLS and CDR2 YYNGEE. V dropped 0 bases and J dropped 6 bases, with 6 bases sitting between them. The CDR3 runs 12 residues. Together with reference TRBV9 and TRBJ1-1, the CDR3 gives the full variable domain: DSGVTQTPKHLITATGQRVTLRCSPRSGDLSVYWYQQSLDQGLQFLIQYYNGEERAKGNILERFSAQQFPDLHSELNLSSLELGDSALYFCASSVVGAEAFFGQGTRLTVV.

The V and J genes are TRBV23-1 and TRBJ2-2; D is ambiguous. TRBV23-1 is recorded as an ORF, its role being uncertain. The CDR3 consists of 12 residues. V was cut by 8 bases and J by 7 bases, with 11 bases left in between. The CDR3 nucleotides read TGCGCCAGCCCCGAATTTCTCGGGGAGCTGTTTTTT. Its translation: CASPEFLGELFF.

The CDR3 nucleotides read TGTGCTAGTGGTTTCTCTGAAGCTTTCTTT. Its protein product is CASGFSEAFF. The chain combines TRBV12-5 with TRBJ1-1; D remains ambiguous. This CDR3 is built from 10 residues. V dropped 3 bases and J dropped 6 bases, with 2 bases sitting between them. From germline, CDR1 is LGHNT and CDR2 FRNRAP.

The CDR3 DNA reads as TGTGCCAGCAGTTGGGACCGAAAACTGTTTTTT. Translation: CASSWDRKLFF. The rearrangement uses TRBV28 and TRBJ1-4; TRBD1 might be the D (5 bases). Germline CDR1 reads MDHEN; CDR2 reads SYDVKM. The CDR3 sequence is 11 residues long. V dropped 4 bases and J dropped 10 bases, with 7 bases sitting between them.

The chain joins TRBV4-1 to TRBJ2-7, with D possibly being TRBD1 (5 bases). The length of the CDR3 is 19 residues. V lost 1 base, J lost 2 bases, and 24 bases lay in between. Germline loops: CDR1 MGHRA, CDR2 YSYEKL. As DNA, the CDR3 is TGCGCCAGCAGCCAAGTGGTGACAGCGAATTATGCACCCCCCTACGAGCAGTACTTC. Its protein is CASSQVVTANYAPPYEQYF.

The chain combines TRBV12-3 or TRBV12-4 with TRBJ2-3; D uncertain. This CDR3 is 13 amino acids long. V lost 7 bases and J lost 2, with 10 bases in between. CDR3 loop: CASTAAYTDTQYF. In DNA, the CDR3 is TGTGCCAGCACGGCAGCCTACACAGATACGCAGTATTTT.

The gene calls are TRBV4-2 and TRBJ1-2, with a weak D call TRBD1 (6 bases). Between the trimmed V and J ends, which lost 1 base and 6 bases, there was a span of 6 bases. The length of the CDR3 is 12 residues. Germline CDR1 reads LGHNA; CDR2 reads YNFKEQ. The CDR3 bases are TGTGCCAGCAGCCAAGCAGGGGATGGCTACACCTTC. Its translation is CASSQAGDGYTF.

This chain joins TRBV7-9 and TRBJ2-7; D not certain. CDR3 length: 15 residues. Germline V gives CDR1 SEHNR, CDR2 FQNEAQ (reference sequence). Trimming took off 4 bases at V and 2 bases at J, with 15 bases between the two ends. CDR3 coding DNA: TGTGCCAGCAGCTCCCTAGTTGTAGGCACCTACGAGCAGTACTTC. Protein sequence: CASSSLVVGTYEQYF.

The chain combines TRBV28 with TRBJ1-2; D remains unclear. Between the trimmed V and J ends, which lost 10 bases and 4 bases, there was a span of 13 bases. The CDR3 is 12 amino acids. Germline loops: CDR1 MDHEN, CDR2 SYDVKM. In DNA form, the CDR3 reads TGTGCCACCCTCATCCGGCTCTATGGCTACACCTTC. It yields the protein CATLIRLYGYTF.

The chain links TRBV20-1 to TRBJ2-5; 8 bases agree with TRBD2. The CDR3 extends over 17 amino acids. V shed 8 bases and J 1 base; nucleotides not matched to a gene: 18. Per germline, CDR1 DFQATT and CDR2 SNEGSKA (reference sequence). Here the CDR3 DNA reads TGCAGTTCTACCTTTGCGGGAGGAGGCCCCCTCCAAGAGACCCAGTACTTC. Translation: CSSTFAGGGPLQETQYF.

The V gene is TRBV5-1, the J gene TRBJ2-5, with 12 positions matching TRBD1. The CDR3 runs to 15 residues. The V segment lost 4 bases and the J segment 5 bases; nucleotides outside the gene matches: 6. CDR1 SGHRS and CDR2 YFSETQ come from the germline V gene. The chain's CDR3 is CASSAGQGAGETQYF. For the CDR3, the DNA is TGCGCCAGCAGCGCGGGACAGGGGGCGGGGGAGACCCAGTACTTC.

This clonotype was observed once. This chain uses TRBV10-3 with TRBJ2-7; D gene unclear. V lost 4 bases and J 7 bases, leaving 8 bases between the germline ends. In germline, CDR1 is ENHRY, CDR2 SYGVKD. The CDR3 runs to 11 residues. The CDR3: CAISVGPEQYF. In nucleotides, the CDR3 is TGTGCCATCAGTGTCGGACCGGAGCAGTACTTC.

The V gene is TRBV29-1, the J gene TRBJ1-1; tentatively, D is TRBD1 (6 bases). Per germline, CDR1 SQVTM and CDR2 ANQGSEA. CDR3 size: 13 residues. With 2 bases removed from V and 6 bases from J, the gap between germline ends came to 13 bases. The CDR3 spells CSVEQGRGAEAFF. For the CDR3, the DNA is TGCAGCGTTGAACAGGGGCGAGGCGCTGAAGCTTTCTTT.

CDR3 in DNA: TGTGCCACCAGCAGAGACCCCGCGACTACGAAGACCCAGTACTTC. Protein product: CATSRDPATTKTQYF. The rearrangement uses TRBV15 and TRBJ2-5; the D gene is possibly TRBD2 (5 bases). CDR1 and CDR2 from the germline V gene are LNHNV and YYDKDF (reference sequence). The length of the CDR3 is 15 residues. Trimming cost V 0 bases and J 6 bases, with 14 bases left between them.

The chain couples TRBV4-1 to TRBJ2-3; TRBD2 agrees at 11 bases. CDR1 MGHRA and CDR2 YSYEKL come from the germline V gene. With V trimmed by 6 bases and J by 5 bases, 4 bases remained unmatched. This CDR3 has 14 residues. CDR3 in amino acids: CASSPTSGRDTQYF. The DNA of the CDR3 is TGCGCCAGCAGTCCTACTAGCGGGAGAGATACGCAGTATTTT.

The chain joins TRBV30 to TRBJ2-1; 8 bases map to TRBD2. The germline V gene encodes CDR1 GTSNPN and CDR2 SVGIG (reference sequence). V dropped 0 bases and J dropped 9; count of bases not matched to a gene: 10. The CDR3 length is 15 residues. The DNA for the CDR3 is TGTGCCTGGAGTGTACTATCCGGGAGGGCGGTTGAGCAGTTCTTC. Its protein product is CAWSVLSGRAVEQFF. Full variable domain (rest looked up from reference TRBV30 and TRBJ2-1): SQTIHQWPATLVQPVGSPLSLECTVEGTSNPNLYWYRQAAGRGLQLLFYSVGIGQISSEVPQNLSASRPQDRQFILSSKKLLLSDSGFYLCAWSVLSGRAVEQFFGPGTRLTVL.

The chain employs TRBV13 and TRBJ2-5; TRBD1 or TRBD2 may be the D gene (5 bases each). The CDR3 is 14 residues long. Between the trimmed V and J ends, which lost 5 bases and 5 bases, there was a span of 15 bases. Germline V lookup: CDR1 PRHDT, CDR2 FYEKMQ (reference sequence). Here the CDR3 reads CASSPTGSGETQYF. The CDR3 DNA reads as TGTGCCAGCAGCCCAACGGGGTCAGGGGAGACCCAGTACTTC.

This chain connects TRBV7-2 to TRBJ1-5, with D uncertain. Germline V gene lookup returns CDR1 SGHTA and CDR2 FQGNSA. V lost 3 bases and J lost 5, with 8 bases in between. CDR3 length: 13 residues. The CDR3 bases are TGTGCCAGCAGCTTGGGTCCAGATCAGCCCCAGCATTTT. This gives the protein CASSLGPDQPQHF.

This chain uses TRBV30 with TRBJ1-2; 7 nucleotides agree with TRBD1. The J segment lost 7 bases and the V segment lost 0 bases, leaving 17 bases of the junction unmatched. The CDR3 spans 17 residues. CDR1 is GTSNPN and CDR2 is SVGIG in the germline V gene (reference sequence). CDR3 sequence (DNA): TGTGCCTGGAGTGTAAGACAGGGCGGTTCCATCGGGCCTGGCTACACCTTC. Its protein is CAWSVRQGGSIGPGYTF. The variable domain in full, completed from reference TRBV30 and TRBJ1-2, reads SQTIHQWPATLVQPVGSPLSLECTVEGTSNPNLYWYRQAAGRGLQLLFYSVGIGQISSEVPQNLSASRPQDRQFILSSKKLLLSDSGFYLCAWSVRQGGSIGPGYTFGSGTRLTVV.

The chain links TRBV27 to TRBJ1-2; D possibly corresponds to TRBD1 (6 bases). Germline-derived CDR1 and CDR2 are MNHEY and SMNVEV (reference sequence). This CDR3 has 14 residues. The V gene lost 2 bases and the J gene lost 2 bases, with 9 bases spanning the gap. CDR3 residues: CASSLTTGNYGYTF. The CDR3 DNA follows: TGTGCCAGCAGTTTAACCACAGGGAACTATGGCTACACCTTC.

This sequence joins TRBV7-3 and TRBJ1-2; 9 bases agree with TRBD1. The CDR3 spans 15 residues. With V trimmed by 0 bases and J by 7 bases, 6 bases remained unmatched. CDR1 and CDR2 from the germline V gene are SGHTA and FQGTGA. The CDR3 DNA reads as TGTGCCAGCAGCTTAACCGGGACAGGGATACTTGGCTACACCTTC. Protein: CASSLTGTGILGYTF.

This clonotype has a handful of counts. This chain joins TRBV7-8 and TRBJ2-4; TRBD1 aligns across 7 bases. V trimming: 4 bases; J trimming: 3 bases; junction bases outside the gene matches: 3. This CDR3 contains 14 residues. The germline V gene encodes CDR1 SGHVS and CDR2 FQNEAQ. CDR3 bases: TGTGCCAGCAGCTACAGGGGTAGCAAAAACATTCAGTACTTC. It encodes CASSYRGSKNIQYF.

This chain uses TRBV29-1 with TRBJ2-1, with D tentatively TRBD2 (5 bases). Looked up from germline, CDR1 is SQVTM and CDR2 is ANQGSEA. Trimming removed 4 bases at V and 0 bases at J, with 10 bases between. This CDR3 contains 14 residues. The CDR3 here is CSVARRLSYNEQFF. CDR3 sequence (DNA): TGCAGCGTTGCCCGGAGGCTCTCCTACAATGAGCAGTTCTTC.

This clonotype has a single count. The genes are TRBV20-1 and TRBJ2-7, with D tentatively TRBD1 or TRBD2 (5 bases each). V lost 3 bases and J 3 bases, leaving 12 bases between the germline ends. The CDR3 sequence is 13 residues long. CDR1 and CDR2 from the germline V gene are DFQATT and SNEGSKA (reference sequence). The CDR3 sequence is CSASLGAYYEQYF. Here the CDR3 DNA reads TGCAGTGCTAGCCTCGGGGCTTACTACGAGCAGTACTTC.

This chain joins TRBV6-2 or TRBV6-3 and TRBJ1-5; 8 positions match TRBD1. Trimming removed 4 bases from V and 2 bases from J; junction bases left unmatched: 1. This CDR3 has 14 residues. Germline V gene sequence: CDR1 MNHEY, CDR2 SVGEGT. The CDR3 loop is CASSWGQGNQPQHF. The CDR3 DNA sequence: TGTGCCAGCAGTTGGGGACAGGGCAATCAGCCCCAGCATTTT.

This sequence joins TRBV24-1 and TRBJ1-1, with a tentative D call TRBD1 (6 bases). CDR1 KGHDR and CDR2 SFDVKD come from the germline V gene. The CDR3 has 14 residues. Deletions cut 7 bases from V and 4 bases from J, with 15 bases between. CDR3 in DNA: TGTGCCACCAGGGCAGACAGGCCGGGCACTGAAGCTTTCTTT. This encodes CATRADRPGTEAFF.